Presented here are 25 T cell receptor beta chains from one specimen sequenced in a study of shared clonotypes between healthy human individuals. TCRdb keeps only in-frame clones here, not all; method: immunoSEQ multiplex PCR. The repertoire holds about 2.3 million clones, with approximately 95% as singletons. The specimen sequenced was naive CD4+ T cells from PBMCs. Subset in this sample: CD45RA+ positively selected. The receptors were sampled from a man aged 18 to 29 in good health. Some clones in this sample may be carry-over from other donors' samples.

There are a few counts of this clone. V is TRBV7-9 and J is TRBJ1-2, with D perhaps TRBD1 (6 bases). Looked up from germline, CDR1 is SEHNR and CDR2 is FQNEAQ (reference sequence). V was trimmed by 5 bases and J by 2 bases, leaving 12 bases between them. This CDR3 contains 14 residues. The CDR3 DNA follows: TGTGCCAGCAGCCGAACCAGGGGCAACTATGGCTACACCTTC. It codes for CASSRTRGNYGYTF. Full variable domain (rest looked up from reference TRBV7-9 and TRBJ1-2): DTGVSQNPRHKITKRGQNVTFRCDPISEHNRLYWYRQTLGQGPEFLTYFQNEAQLEKSRLLSDRFSAERPKGSFSTLEIQRTEQGDSAMYLCASSRTRGNYGYTFGSGTRLTVV.

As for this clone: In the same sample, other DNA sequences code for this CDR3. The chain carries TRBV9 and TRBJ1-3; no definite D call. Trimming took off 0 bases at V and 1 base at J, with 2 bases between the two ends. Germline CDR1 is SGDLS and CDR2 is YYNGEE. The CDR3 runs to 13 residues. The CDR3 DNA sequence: TGTGCCAGCAGCGTAGCGTCTGGAAACACCATATATTTT. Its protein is CASSVASGNTIYF.

The CDR3 DNA is TGTGCCAGCAGTTTGCCCGGAGGGACCCCCACAGATACGCAGTATTTT. Amino acid sequence: CASSLPGGTPTDTQYF. The chain has TRBV28 and TRBJ2-3, with a possible D match to TRBD2 (6 bases). CDR1 is MDHEN and CDR2 is SYDVKM in the germline V gene. Trimming shortened V by 3 bases and J by 2 bases, and 15 bases separated the two germline ends. The CDR3 totals 16 residues.

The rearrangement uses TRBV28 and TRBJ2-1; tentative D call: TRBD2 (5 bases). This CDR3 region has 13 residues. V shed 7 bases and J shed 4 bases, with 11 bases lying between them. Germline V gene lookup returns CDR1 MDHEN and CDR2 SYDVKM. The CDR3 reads CASTVSGYNEQFF. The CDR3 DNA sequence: TGTGCCAGCACCGTATCGGGGTACAATGAGCAGTTCTTC.

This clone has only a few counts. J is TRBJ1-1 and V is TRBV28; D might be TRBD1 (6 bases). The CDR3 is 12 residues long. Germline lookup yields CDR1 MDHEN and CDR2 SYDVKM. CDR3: CACHQGLTEAFF. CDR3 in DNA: TGTGCTTGCCACCAGGGGCTCACTGAAGCTTTCTTT.

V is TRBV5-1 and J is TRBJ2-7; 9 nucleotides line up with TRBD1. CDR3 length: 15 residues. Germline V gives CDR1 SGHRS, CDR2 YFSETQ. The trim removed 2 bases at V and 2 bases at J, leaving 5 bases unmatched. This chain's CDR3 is CASSFYGTGPYEQYF. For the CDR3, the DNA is TGCGCCAGCAGCTTTTACGGGACAGGGCCCTACGAGCAGTACTTC.

CDR3 sequence: CASSYGQGNTGELFF. The CDR3 nucleotides are TGTGCCAGCAGCTACGGACAGGGGAACACCGGGGAGCTGTTTTTT. V is TRBV11-3 and J is TRBJ2-2, with 8 bases lining up with TRBD1. This CDR3 contains 15 residues. Germline loops: CDR1 SGHNT, CDR2 YENEEA. With 4 bases clipped from V and 1 base from J, the junction kept 2 bases outside the gene matches.

Here the CDR3 reads CASVRRETQYF. The CDR3 nucleotides read TGTGCCAGCGTCCGGAGGGAGACCCAGTACTTC. This chain joins TRBV2 and TRBJ2-5, with a possible D match to TRBD2 (5 bases). The V gene's germline CDR1 is SNHLY and CDR2 FYNNEI. V was clipped by 8 bases and J by 5 bases, with 9 bases between them. CDR3 size: 11 residues. The variable domain in full, with the rest retrieved from reference TRBV2 and TRBJ2-5, is EPEVTQTPSHQVTQMGQEVILRCVPISNHLYFYWYRQILGQKVEFLVSFYNNEISEKSEIFDDQFSVERPDGSNFTLKIRSTKLEDSAMYFCASVRRETQYFGPGTRLLVL.

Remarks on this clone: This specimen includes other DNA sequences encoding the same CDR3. CDR3 region: CAWSLTYEQYF. In nucleotides, the CDR3 is TGTGCCTGGAGTTTAACCTACGAGCAGTACTTC. The V gene is TRBV30, the J gene TRBJ2-7; no clear D. V lost 2 bases to trimming and J lost 2 bases, with 4 bases between them. The germline gives CDR1 GTSNPN, CDR2 SVGIG (reference sequence). This CDR3 has 11 residues. The variable domain in full, with the rest retrieved from reference TRBV30 and TRBJ2-7, is SQTIHQWPATLVQPVGSPLSLECTVEGTSNPNLYWYRQAAGRGLQLLFYSVGIGQISSEVPQNLSASRPQDRQFILSSKKLLLSDSGFYLCAWSLTYEQYFGPGTRLTVT.

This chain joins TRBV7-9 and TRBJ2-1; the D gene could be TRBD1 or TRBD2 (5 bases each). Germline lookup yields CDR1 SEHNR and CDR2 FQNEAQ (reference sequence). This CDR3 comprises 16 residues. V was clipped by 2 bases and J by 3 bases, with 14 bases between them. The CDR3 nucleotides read TGTGCCAGCAGCTTAAAGGGACCAGCATTCTACAATGAGCAGTTCTTC. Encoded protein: CASSLKGPAFYNEQFF. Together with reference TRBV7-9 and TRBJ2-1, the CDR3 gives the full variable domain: DTGVSQNPRHKITKRGQNVTFRCDPISEHNRLYWYRQTLGQGPEFLTYFQNEAQLEKSRLLSDRFSAERPKGSFSTLEIQRTEQGDSAMYLCASSLKGPAFYNEQFFGPGTRLTVL.

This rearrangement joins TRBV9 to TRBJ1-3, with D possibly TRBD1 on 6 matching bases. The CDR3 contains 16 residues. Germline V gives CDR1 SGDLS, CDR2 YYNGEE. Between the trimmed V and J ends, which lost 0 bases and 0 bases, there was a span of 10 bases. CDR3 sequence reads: CASSVVDSTSGNTIYF. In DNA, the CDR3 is TGTGCCAGCAGCGTAGTGGACAGCACCTCTGGAAACACCATATATTTT.

CDR3 region: CAISDPSPGQGAYEQYF. DNA for the CDR3: TGTGCCATCAGTGACCCTTCCCCGGGACAGGGGGCCTACGAGCAGTACTTC. V and J are TRBV10-3 and TRBJ2-7, with TRBD1 matching over 11 bases. This CDR3 region has 17 residues. V dropped 3 bases and J dropped 2; count of bases not matched to a gene: 9. The germline V gene encodes CDR1 ENHRY and CDR2 SYGVKD.

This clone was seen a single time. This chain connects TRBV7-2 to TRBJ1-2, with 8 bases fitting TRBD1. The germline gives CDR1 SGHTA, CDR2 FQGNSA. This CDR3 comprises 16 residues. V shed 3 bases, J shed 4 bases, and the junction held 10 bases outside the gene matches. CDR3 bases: TGTGCCAGCAGCTTCAACCCCGGGACAGGAGGCTATGGCTACACCTTC. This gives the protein CASSFNPGTGGYGYTF.

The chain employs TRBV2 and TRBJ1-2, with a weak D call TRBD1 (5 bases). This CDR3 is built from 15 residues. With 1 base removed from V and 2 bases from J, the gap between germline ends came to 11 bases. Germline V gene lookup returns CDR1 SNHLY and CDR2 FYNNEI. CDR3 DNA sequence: TGTGCCAGCAGTGAAGGGGGGTACTTAAACTATGGCTACACCTTC. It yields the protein CASSEGGYLNYGYTF.

The CDR3 nucleotides read TGTGCCAGCAGACGACAGGTACCAGATACGCAGTATTTT. Translation gives CASRRQVPDTQYF. This rearrangement joins TRBV6-1 to TRBJ2-3; D might be TRBD1 (6 bases). Germline lookup yields CDR1 MNHNS and CDR2 SASEGT. Deletions cut 6 bases from V and 4 bases from J, with 11 bases between. The CDR3 is 13 residues long.

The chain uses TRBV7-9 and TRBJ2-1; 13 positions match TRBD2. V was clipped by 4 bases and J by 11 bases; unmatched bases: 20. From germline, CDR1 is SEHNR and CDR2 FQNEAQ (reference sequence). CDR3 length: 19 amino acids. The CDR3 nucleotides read TGTGCCAGCAGCTCTCCGGGACTAGCGGGGAGAAATCTAGGGAGAAAGCAGTTCTTC. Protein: CASSSPGLAGRNLGRKQFF.

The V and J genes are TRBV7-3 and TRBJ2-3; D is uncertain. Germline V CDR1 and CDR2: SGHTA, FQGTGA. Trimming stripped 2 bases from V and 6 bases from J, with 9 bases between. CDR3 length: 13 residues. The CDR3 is CASSLSSGDTQYF. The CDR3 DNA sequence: TGTGCCAGCAGCTTATCTTCCGGGGATACGCAGTATTTT.

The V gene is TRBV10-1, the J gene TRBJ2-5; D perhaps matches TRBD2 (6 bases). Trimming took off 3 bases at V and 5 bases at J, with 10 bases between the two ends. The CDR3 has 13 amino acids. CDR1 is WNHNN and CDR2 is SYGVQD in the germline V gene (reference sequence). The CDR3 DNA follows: TGCGCCAGCAGTGATGGGGGGATGGAGACCCAGTACTTC. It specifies CASSDGGMETQYF.

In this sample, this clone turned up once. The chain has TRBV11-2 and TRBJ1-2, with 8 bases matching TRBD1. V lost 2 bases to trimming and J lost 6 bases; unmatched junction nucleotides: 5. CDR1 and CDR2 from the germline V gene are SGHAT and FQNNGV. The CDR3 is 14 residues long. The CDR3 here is CASSLIPTGDGYTF. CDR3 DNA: TGTGCCAGCAGCTTAATCCCGACAGGGGATGGCTACACCTTC.

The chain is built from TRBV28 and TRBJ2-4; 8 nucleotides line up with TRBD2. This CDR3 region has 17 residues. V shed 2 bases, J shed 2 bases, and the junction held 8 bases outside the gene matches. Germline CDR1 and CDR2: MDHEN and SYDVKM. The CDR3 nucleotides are TGTGCCAGCAGTTTAAGTTCCGGGAGGGTAACCAAAAACATTCAGTACTTC. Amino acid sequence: CASSLSSGRVTKNIQYF.

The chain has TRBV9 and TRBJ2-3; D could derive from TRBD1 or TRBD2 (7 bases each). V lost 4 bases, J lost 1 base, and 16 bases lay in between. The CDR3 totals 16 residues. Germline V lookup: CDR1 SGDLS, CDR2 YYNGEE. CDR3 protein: CASSITGGQRTDTQYF. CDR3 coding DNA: TGTGCCAGCAGCATCACGGGGGGACAGCGCACAGATACGCAGTATTTT.

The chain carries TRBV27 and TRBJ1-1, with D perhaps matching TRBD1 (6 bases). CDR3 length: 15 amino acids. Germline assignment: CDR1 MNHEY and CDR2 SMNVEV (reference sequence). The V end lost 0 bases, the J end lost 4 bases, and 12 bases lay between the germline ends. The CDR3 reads CASSLSGQFATEAFF. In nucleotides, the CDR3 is TGTGCCAGCAGTTTATCCGGACAGTTCGCCACTGAAGCTTTCTTT.

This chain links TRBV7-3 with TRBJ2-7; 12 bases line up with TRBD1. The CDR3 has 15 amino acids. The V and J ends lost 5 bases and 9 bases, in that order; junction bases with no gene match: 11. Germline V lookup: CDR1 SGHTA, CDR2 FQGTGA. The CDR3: CASSQTGQGASAQYF. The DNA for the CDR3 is TGTGCCAGCAGCCAAACGGGACAGGGGGCGTCGGCGCAGTACTTC.

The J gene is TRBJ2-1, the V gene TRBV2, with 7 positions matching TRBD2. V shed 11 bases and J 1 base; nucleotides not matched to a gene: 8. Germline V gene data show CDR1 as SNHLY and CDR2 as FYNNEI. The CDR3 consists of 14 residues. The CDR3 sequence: CARTASGSYNEQFF. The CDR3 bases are TGTGCCCGGACGGCTAGCGGTTCCTACAATGAGCAGTTCTTC.

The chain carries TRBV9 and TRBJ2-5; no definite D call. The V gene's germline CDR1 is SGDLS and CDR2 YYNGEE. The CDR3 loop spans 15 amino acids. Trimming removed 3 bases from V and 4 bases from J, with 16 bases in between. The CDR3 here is CASSAGTPGRETQYF. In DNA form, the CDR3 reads TGTGCCAGCAGCGCCGGAACCCCCGGCAGAGAGACCCAGTACTTC.